The 25 T cell receptor beta chains listed next were all sequenced from one sample in a study of shared clonotypes between healthy human individuals. Repertoires were generated with immunoSEQ multiplex PCR, while TCRdb's copy carries only in-frame clones and drops some. The table lists around 2,000,000 clones, approximately 95% of them singletons. Naivety among CD8 cells was defined by CD45RO negativity and positive CCR7 selection, thereby excluding terminally differentiated effector memory CD45RA+ cells. Sequencing input: naive CD8+ T cells sorted from blood. These receptors originate from a man aged 18 to 30 in good health.

This clone was counted only a few times. This chain links TRBV2 with TRBJ1-6, with D hard to call. The CDR3 has 14 amino acids. The V gene lost 6 bases and the J gene lost 4 bases, with 10 bases spanning the gap. CDR1 SNHLY and CDR2 FYNNEI come from the germline V gene. The CDR3: CASRRQGYNSPLHF. The CDR3 DNA follows: TGTGCCAGCAGGCGCCAAGGATATAATTCACCCCTCCACTTT. Full variable domain (remainder filled in from reference TRBV2 and TRBJ1-6): EPEVTQTPSHQVTQMGQEVILRCVPISNHLYFYWYRQILGQKVEFLVSFYNNEISEKSEIFDDQFSVERPDGSNFTLKIRSTKLEDSAMYFCASRRQGYNSPLHFGNGTRLTVT.

The chain employs TRBV13 and TRBJ1-6; weak D call: TRBD1 (5 bases). Deletions cut 5 bases from V and 10 bases from J, with 15 bases between. CDR3 length equals 14 residues. In germline, CDR1 is PRHDT, CDR2 FYEKMQ (reference sequence). This chain's CDR3 is CASSRGRSPSPLHF. The CDR3, as DNA: TGTGCCAGCAGCCGGGGACGCTCCCCCTCACCCCTCCACTTT.

The rearrangement links TRBV7-8 to TRBJ2-7; TRBD2 might be the D (5 bases). CDR3 size: 15 residues. Germline V gene sequence: CDR1 SGHVS, CDR2 FQNEAQ. The V gene lost 6 bases and the J gene lost 3 bases, with 18 bases spanning the gap. CDR3 residues: CASSIPMGAHYEQYF. In DNA form, the CDR3 reads TGTGCCAGCAGTATACCGATGGGAGCCCACTACGAGCAGTACTTC.

The chain has TRBV11-2 and TRBJ2-7; TRBD1 aligns across 7 bases. V lost 2 bases, J lost 3 bases, and 4 bases stayed unmatched. This CDR3 has 14 residues. CDR1 is SGHAT and CDR2 is FQNNGV in the germline V gene. DNA for the CDR3: TGTGCCAGCAGCTTACGGGACAGAAGCTACGAGCAGTACTTC. It is translated as CASSLRDRSYEQYF. The complete variable domain, with remaining parts taken from reference TRBV11-2 and TRBJ2-7, reads EAGVAQSPRYKIIEKRQSVAFWCNPISGHATLYWYQQILGQGPKLLIQFQNNGVVDDSQLPKDRFSAERLKGVDSTLKIQPAKLEDSAVYLCASSLRDRSYEQYFGPGTRLTVT.

The rearrangement links TRBV2 to TRBJ2-1; no definite D call. Germline V gene data show CDR1 as SNHLY and CDR2 as FYNNEI. This CDR3 has 12 residues. The V gene lost 2 bases and the J gene lost 10 bases, with 9 bases spanning the gap. In nucleotides, the CDR3 is TGTGCCAGCAGTGAACCAGCGATCGAGCAGTTCTTC. Translated, it gives CASSEPAIEQFF.

V is TRBV12-5 and J is TRBJ2-7, with TRBD2 identical over 13 bases. The germline CDR1 and CDR2 sequences are LGHNT and FRNRAP. There are 16 residues in the CDR3. V lost 7 bases, J lost 4 bases, and 10 bases stayed unmatched. CDR3 in DNA: TGTGCTAGTGACCCTTTCCTGACTAGCGGGAGGTACGAGCAGTACTTC. It codes for CASDPFLTSGRYEQYF.

The chain couples TRBV4-1 to TRBJ2-5; the D gene is possibly TRBD2 (6 bases). Looked up from germline, CDR1 is MGHRA and CDR2 is YSYEKL. The CDR3 length is 16 residues. The V gene lost 0 bases and the J gene lost 5 bases, with 16 bases spanning the gap. The CDR3 reads CASSQELGLARETQYF. In DNA, the CDR3 is TGCGCCAGCAGCCAAGAGTTGGGGCTAGCGCGGGAGACCCAGTACTTC.

The J gene is TRBJ1-1, the V gene TRBV11-3; D is ambiguous. The CDR3 has 13 amino acids. Trimming cost V 5 bases and J 6 bases, with 13 bases left between them. Germline V gene data show CDR1 as SGHNT and CDR2 as YENEEA. The CDR3 spells CASSLFSYSEAFF. In DNA form, the CDR3 reads TGTGCCAGCAGCCTATTCAGCTATTCTGAAGCTTTCTTT.

The rearrangement joins TRBV6-1 to TRBJ1-3, with D hard to call. V gave up 6 bases and J gave up 0 bases, with 9 bases separating them. Germline values: CDR1 MNHNS, CDR2 SASEGT. CDR3 length: 14 amino acids. CDR3 coding DNA: TGTGCCAGCAGAGGAGCGGTCTCTGGAAACACCATATATTTT. Protein: CASRGAVSGNTIYF.

This clone was found once. V usage is TRBV5-6 and J usage is TRBJ2-1; D ambiguous. The CDR3 consists of 11 residues. Trimming removed 2 bases at V and 6 bases at J, with 3 bases between. In germline, CDR1 is SGHDT, CDR2 YYEEEE. The CDR3 loop is CASSLRNEQFF. The CDR3 DNA sequence: TGTGCCAGCAGCTTACGCAATGAGCAGTTCTTC.

V and J are TRBV25-1 and TRBJ2-7; no clear D. The CDR3 has 12 amino acids. Germline CDR1 reads MGHDK; CDR2 reads SYGVNS. Trimming stripped 5 bases from V and 2 bases from J, with 7 bases between. The CDR3 nucleotides read TGTGCCAGCAGTTTCGAGACCTACGAGCAGTACTTC. Its translation is CASSFETYEQYF.

The chain combines TRBV7-2 with TRBJ2-3; D gene unclear. The CDR3 extends over 12 amino acids. The ends were cut back, 5 bases at V and 1 base at J, with 4 bases in the middle. The germline CDR1 and CDR2 sequences are SGHTA and FQGNSA. CDR3 DNA: TGTGCCAGCAGCACAGGCACAGATACGCAGTATTTT. Protein: CASSTGTDTQYF. The full variable domain, its missing parts supplied by reference TRBV7-2 and TRBJ2-3, is GAGVSQSPSNKVTEKGKDVELRCDPISGHTALYWYRQSLGQGLEFLIYFQGNSAPDKSGLPSDRFSAERTGGSVSTLTIQRTQQEDSAVYLCASSTGTDTQYFGPGTRLTVL.

The V gene is TRBV5-1, the J gene TRBJ2-6; weak D call: TRBD1 (5 bases). In germline, CDR1 is SGHRS, CDR2 YFSETQ. The CDR3 is 18 amino acids. The ends were cut back, 1 base at V and 0 bases at J, with 14 bases in the middle. The chain's CDR3 is CASSLSRGQGSGANVLTF. The CDR3 DNA reads as TGCGCCAGCAGCTTGTCGCGAGGTCAGGGCTCTGGGGCCAACGTCCTGACTTTC.

This chain connects TRBV13 to TRBJ2-1; 10 nucleotides align to TRBD2. The CDR3 runs 15 residues. The V gene's germline CDR1 is PRHDT and CDR2 FYEKMQ (reference sequence). Trimming removed 5 bases from V and 6 bases from J; junction bases left unmatched: 7. The DNA of the CDR3 is TGTGCCAGCAGCCCAACTAGCGGGGCCGGCAATGAGCAGTTCTTC. This translates into CASSPTSGAGNEQFF.

The genes are TRBV30 and TRBJ1-1; D possibly corresponds to TRBD1 (5 bases). Germline V gene data show CDR1 as GTSNPN and CDR2 as SVGIG (reference sequence). The germline V and J ends were trimmed by 1 base and 4 bases, with 10 bases remaining between them. The CDR3 runs 13 residues. The CDR3 DNA follows: TGTGCCTGGAGTGAGGGGCGGGGCACTGAAGCTTTCTTT. It is translated as CAWSEGRGTEAFF.

This clone was seen just once. The rearrangement links TRBV28 to TRBJ2-5, with TRBD1 matching 10 bases. Germline CDR1 MDHEN, CDR2 SYDVKM. V lost 6 bases, J lost 7 bases, and 5 bases stayed unmatched. CDR3 length: 13 amino acids. CDR3 in amino acids: CASSPGTGVTQYF. The CDR3 bases are TGTGCCAGCAGCCCCGGGACAGGGGTGACCCAGTACTTC.

As for this clone: The sample carries other DNA sequences with the same CDR3. V and J are TRBV4-1 and TRBJ2-7, with TRBD1 as a possible D gene (6 bases). The CDR3 consists of 15 residues. Germline CDR1 reads MGHRA; CDR2 reads YSYEKL. V lost 0 bases to trimming and J lost 1 base, with 10 bases between them. DNA of the CDR3: TGCGCCAGCAGCCAAGATTCTGGGACATCCTACGAGCAGTACTTC. Translating gives CASSQDSGTSYEQYF.

On this clone itself: Other nucleotide sequences from this sample produce the same CDR3. The CDR3, as DNA: TGTGCCAGCAGTTTACTGTTAGGGGGCACTGAAGCTTTCTTT. It is translated as CASSLLLGGTEAFF. V is TRBV28 and J is TRBJ1-1, with D possibly TRBD1 on 6 matching bases. This CDR3 has 14 amino acids. The germline V and J ends were trimmed by 2 bases and 4 bases, with 11 bases remaining between them. The germline V gene has CDR1 MDHEN and CDR2 SYDVKM.

This clone appeared once. The chain joins TRBV6-1 to TRBJ2-5, with 10 nucleotides matching TRBD2. CDR1 is MNHNS and CDR2 is SASEGT in the germline V gene. This CDR3 spans 15 amino acids. V lost 1 base to trimming and J lost 2 bases; unmatched junction nucleotides: 1. The CDR3 sequence is CASSEGTSGQETQYF. The CDR3, as DNA: TGTGCCAGCAGTGAAGGGACTAGCGGACAAGAGACCCAGTACTTC.

This chain joins TRBV15 and TRBJ1-3; D unclear. This CDR3 has 16 residues. CDR1 and CDR2 from the germline V gene are LNHNV and YYDKDF (reference sequence). With 4 bases removed from V and 0 bases from J, the gap between germline ends came to 13 bases. The DNA for the CDR3 is TGTGCCACCAGCACTGCGCTAGAGGGCTCTGGAAACACCATATATTTT. Translating gives CATSTALEGSGNTIYF.

The chain uses TRBV10-3 and TRBJ2-1, with TRBD2 identical over 7 bases. Trimming removed 9 bases from V and 7 bases from J; junction bases left unmatched: 6. The CDR3 runs to 12 residues. The germline gives CDR1 ENHRY, CDR2 SYGVKD. CDR3 DNA sequence: TGTGCCATAGCGGGAACCGAAAATGAGCAGTTCTTC. It codes for CAIAGTENEQFF.

As to this clone: Other DNA sequences in this specimen translate into the identical CDR3. The chain carries TRBV13 and TRBJ2-3; D may be TRBD1 or TRBD2 (6 bases each). The germline V gene has CDR1 PRHDT and CDR2 FYEKMQ (reference sequence). Deletions cut 3 bases from V and 4 bases from J, with 11 bases between. This CDR3 has 14 amino acids. The CDR3 protein is CASSFLGGPDTQYF. The CDR3 nucleotides read TGTGCCAGCAGCTTTCTGGGGGGCCCAGATACGCAGTATTTT.

V is TRBV15 and J is TRBJ2-4, with no clear D. CDR3 length: 19 residues. With 0 bases removed from V and 0 bases from J, the gap between germline ends came to 18 bases. Germline V lookup: CDR1 LNHNV, CDR2 YYDKDF (reference sequence). In DNA form, the CDR3 reads TGTGCCACCAGCAGAGATCTAGGGTTTGAAGAGCTAGCCAAAAACATTCAGTACTTC. Amino acid sequence: CATSRDLGFEELAKNIQYF.

The chain combines TRBV5-6 with TRBJ2-3, with 10 bases aligning to TRBD1. Germline V gene lookup returns CDR1 SGHDT and CDR2 YYEEEE. The CDR3 extends over 15 amino acids. With 4 bases clipped from V and 8 bases from J, the junction kept 10 bases outside the gene matches. CDR3 loop: CASSGGTGEIGTQYF. CDR3 bases: TGTGCCAGCAGCGGTGGGACAGGGGAAATTGGTACGCAGTATTTT.

This chain connects TRBV5-1 to TRBJ2-1; 7 bases map to TRBD1. The trim removed 1 base at V and 3 bases at J, leaving 4 bases unmatched. CDR1 SGHRS and CDR2 YFSETQ come from the germline V gene. The CDR3 length is 15 residues. Here the CDR3 reads CASSLLQGFYNEQFF. The CDR3 DNA reads TGCGCCAGCAGCTTGTTACAGGGGTTCTACAATGAGCAGTTCTTC.